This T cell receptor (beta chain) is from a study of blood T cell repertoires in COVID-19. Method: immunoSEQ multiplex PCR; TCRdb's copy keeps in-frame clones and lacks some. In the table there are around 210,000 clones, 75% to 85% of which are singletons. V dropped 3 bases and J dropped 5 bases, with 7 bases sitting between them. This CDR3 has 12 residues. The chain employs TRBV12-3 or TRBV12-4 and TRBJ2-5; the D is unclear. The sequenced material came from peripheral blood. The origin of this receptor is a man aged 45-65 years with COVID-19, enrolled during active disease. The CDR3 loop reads CASSFFPETQYF. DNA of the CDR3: TGTGCCAGCAGTTTCTTTCCCGAGACCCAGTACTTC.